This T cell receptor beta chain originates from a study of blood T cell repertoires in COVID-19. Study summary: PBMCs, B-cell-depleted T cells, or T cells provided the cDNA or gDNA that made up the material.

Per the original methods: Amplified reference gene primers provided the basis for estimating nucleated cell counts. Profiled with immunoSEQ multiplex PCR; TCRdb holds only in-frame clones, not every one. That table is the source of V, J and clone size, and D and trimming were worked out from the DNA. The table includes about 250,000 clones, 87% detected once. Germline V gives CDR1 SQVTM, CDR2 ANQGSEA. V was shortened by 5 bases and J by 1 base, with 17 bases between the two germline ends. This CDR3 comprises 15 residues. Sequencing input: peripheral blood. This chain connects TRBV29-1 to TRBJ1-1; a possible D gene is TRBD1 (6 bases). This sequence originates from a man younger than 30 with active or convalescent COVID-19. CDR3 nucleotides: TGCAGCGTTAAGCGGGGGCAAACCGGGAACACTGAAGCTTTCTTT. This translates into CSVKRGQTGNTEAFF.